This passage covers 30 T cell receptor beta chains from one sample sequenced in a study of cytomegalovirus exposure and HLA in healthy donors. PCR primers comprised 60 Vbeta and 13 Jbeta primers. Produced via immunoSEQ multiplex PCR; TCRdb's table is partial and in-frame only. The data contain about 80,000 clones, 75% to 85% of them seen just once; the ten biggest clones take up approximately 30%. Sequenced: PBMCs. The receptor source for this set is a man aged 45-65 years in good health and CMV-seropositive.

Only a few counts were recorded for this clone. The chain combines TRBV18 with TRBJ2-7, with 7 nucleotides matching TRBD2. This CDR3 region has 16 residues. V gave up 5 bases and J gave up 3 bases; unmatched junction bases: 13. CDR1 and CDR2 (germline): KGHSH, LQKENI. CDR3 DNA sequence: TGTGCCAGCTCATGGAAGGCGGGAGATGGTAACTACGAGCAGTACTTC. The encoded protein is CASSWKAGDGNYEQYF.

This chain uses TRBV29-1 with TRBJ2-5; the match to TRBD2 covers 7 bases. The end of the DNA aligns better with TRBJ2-7, so the J call may be wrong. The germline gives CDR1 SQVTM, CDR2 ANQGSEA. This CDR3 region has 13 residues. In DNA, the CDR3 is TGCAGCGCATGCGGGAGCGCGAATTACGAGCAGTACTTC. Protein sequence: CSACGSANYEQYF.

A few counts support this clone. CDR3 DNA sequence: TGTGCCAGCAGTACCAACAGGGTGGACTATGGCTACACCTTC. Its translation is CASSTNRVDYGYTF. V usage is TRBV6-5 and J usage is TRBJ1-2; D is perhaps TRBD1 (6 bases). V shed 5 bases and J shed 3 bases, with 13 bases lying between them. Germline V gene sequence: CDR1 MNHEY, CDR2 SVGAGI. This CDR3 spans 14 amino acids.

This sequence joins TRBV2 and TRBJ1-2, with D unresolved. The CDR3 covers 15 residues. Trimming cost V 0 bases and J 5 bases, with 13 bases left between them. Germline CDR1 SNHLY, CDR2 FYNNEI. This CDR3 is CASSEANEGFYGYTF. In nucleotides, the CDR3 is TGTGCCAGCAGTGAAGCAAATGAGGGATTTTATGGCTACACCTTC.

This clone was detected only a few times. The rearrangement uses TRBV19 and TRBJ1-3; D gene ambiguous. The CDR3 sequence is 14 residues long. The V and J ends lost 3 bases and 4 bases respectively, with 10 bases between them. CDR1 is LNHDA, CDR2 SQIVND, per germline (reference sequence). Here the CDR3 DNA reads TGTGCCAGTAGTATCGGAGGAACGGGAAACACCATATATTTT. Residues: CASSIGGTGNTIYF. The variable domain in full, with the rest retrieved from reference TRBV19 and TRBJ1-3, is DGGITQSPKYLFRKEGQNVTLSCEQNLNHDAMYWYRQDPGQGLRLIYYSQIVNDFQKGDIAEGYSVSREKKESFPLTVTSAQKNPTAFYLCASSIGGTGNTIYFGEGSWLTVV.

CDR3 sequence (DNA): TGTGCCAGCAGCGAGGTCTGGGGGAGGAGCTACGAGCAGTACTTC. Its protein is CASSEVWGRSYEQYF. The gene calls are TRBV7-2 and TRBJ2-7; D may be TRBD2 (6 bases). The CDR3 is 15 residues long. The V gene lost 5 bases and the J gene lost 3 bases, with 17 bases spanning the gap. Germline assignment: CDR1 SGHTA and CDR2 FQGNSA.

The chain uses TRBV6-5 and TRBJ2-1; perhaps TRBD2 as D (7 bases). This CDR3 spans 15 amino acids. Germline CDR1 is MNHEY and CDR2 is SVGAGI. The V end lost 5 bases, the J end lost 7 bases, and 18 bases lay between the germline ends. The CDR3 DNA follows: TGTGCCAGCAGTCTCTCTCTAGGGAGGGGGAATGAGCAGTTCTTC. Translating it yields CASSLSLGRGNEQFF.

The CDR3 nucleotides read TGTGCCAGCAGCGATAGCGGGTACTACGAGCAGTACTTC. This gives the protein CASSDSGYYEQYF. The chain uses TRBV13 and TRBJ2-5; 7 bases map to TRBD2. Matching the DNA end better, TRBJ2-7 makes the J call doubtful. CDR1 and CDR2 from the germline V gene are PRHDT and FYEKMQ (reference sequence). This CDR3 has 13 residues.

The chain links TRBV15 to TRBJ1-5; D is unresolved. The CDR3 has 14 amino acids. With 2 bases removed from V and 3 bases from J, the gap between germline ends came to 8 bases. The germline gives CDR1 LNHNV, CDR2 YYDKDF (reference sequence). CDR3 bases: TGTGCCACCAGCAGACAGGTTTACAATCAGCCCCAGCATTTT. This translates into CATSRQVYNQPQHF. Based on the CDR3 plus reference TRBV15 and TRBJ1-5, the full variable domain is DAMVIQNPRYQVTQFGKPVTLSCSQTLNHNVMYWYQQKSSQAPKLLFHYYDKDFNNEADTPDNFQSRRPNTSFCFLDIRSPGLGDTAMYLCATSRQVYNQPQHFGDGTRLSIL.

V is TRBV11-3 and J is TRBJ2-3, with 8 bases fitting TRBD1. CDR1 is SGHNT, CDR2 YENEEA, per germline. The ends lost 5 bases at V and 6 bases at J; junction bases unmatched: 10. The length of the CDR3 is 15 residues. The DNA for the CDR3 is TGTGCCAGCAGCACTGGACAGGGAGAGTTGGATACGCAGTATTTT. This gives the protein CASSTGQGELDTQYF.

The chain combines TRBV6-5 with TRBJ2-7; 8 nucleotides match TRBD2. V shed 5 bases, J shed 5 bases, and the junction held 8 bases outside the gene matches. There are 14 residues in the CDR3. The germline CDR1 and CDR2 sequences are MNHEY and SVGAGI. The CDR3 DNA follows: TGTGCCAGCAGTCCTCGGACTAGCATCGACGAGCAGTACTTC. It is translated as CASSPRTSIDEQYF.

V and J are TRBV7-2 and TRBJ2-2; D is possibly TRBD2 (6 bases). V was clipped by 5 bases and J by 10 bases, with 14 bases between them. CDR1 SGHTA and CDR2 FQGNSA come from the germline V gene. The CDR3 sequence is 13 residues long. The CDR3 sequence is CASSQGRGLELFF. Here the CDR3 DNA reads TGTGCCAGCAGCCAGGGAAGGGGACTGGAGCTGTTTTTT.

The chain carries TRBV28 and TRBJ2-7; possible D gene TRBD1, 5 bases. Per the germline V gene, CDR1 is MDHEN and CDR2 is SYDVKM. The length of the CDR3 is 14 residues. V was trimmed by 8 bases and J by 2 bases, leaving 16 bases between them. CDR3 DNA sequence: TGTGCCAGCGGGGATTGGACAATAGCCTACGAGCAGTACTTC. This encodes CASGDWTIAYEQYF. The variable domain in full, completed from reference TRBV28 and TRBJ2-7, reads DVKVTQSSRYLVKRTGEKVFLECVQDMDHENMFWYRQDPGLGLRLIYFSYDVKMKEKGDIPEGYSVSREKKERFSLILESASTNQTSMYLCASGDWTIAYEQYFGPGTRLTVT.

The CDR3 sequence: CASTDPGGLYEQYF. The DNA of the CDR3 is TGCGCCAGCACCGATCCCGGGGGGCTGTACGAGCAGTACTTC. The rearrangement joins TRBV5-1 to TRBJ2-7, with D maybe TRBD2 (7 bases). V was trimmed by 6 bases and J by 4 bases, leaving 17 bases between them. From germline, CDR1 is SGHRS and CDR2 YFSETQ. This CDR3 comprises 14 residues.

This clone was seen once. The chain combines TRBV6-1 with TRBJ2-1, with D tentatively TRBD1 (6 bases). CDR3 length: 15 amino acids. V was shortened by 1 base and J by 4 bases, with 11 bases between the two germline ends. Germline V gene sequence: CDR1 MNHNS, CDR2 SASEGT. The CDR3 loop reads CASSEGQGSYNEQFF. CDR3 coding DNA: TGTGCCAGCAGTGAAGGGCAGGGGTCTTACAATGAGCAGTTCTTC.

This sequence joins TRBV9 and TRBJ2-1, with 8 bases identical to TRBD2. The CDR3 runs to 15 residues. V shed 2 bases, J shed 12 bases, and the junction held 13 bases outside the gene matches. The germline CDR1 and CDR2 sequences are SGDLS and YYNGEE. Written as DNA, the CDR3 is TGTGCCAGCAGCGTGGGAACTAGCGGAGGGGGGGGGCAGTTCTTC. This translates into CASSVGTSGGGGQFF.

This chain uses TRBV28 with TRBJ2-7, with 12 positions matching TRBD2. CDR1 is MDHEN and CDR2 is SYDVKM in the germline V gene. The CDR3 sequence is 15 residues long. V shed 5 bases, J shed 4 bases, and the junction held 6 bases outside the gene matches. The CDR3 sequence is CASSTPSGREYEQYF. In DNA, the CDR3 is TGTGCCAGCAGTACTCCTAGCGGGAGGGAGTACGAGCAGTACTTC.

This chain joins TRBV6-5 and TRBJ2-7, with 8 bases fitting TRBD2. Trimming at V came to 2 bases and at J to 0 bases, leaving 3 bases not matched to a gene. Germline V gives CDR1 MNHEY, CDR2 SVGAGI. The CDR3 extends over 15 amino acids. Here the CDR3 reads CASSYRGRSSYEQYF. The CDR3 nucleotides read TGTGCCAGCAGTTACCGCGGGAGGAGCTCCTACGAGCAGTACTTC.

As regards this clone: Other DNA sequences in the sample encode the same CDR3. This rearrangement joins TRBV25-1 to TRBJ2-3; no clear D. The germline gives CDR1 MGHDK, CDR2 SYGVNS. The CDR3 has 14 residues. The V end was cut by 0 bases, the J end by 2 bases, with 6 bases between. CDR3 in DNA: TGTGCCAGCAGTGAATATTCTCTCACAGATACGCAGTATTTT. Translating gives CASSEYSLTDTQYF.

In this sample, this clone turned up once. The chain uses TRBV4-2 and TRBJ1-5; tentatively, D is TRBD1 (6 bases). This CDR3 has 14 residues. From germline, CDR1 is LGHNA and CDR2 YNFKEQ. V lost 4 bases and J 5 bases, leaving 12 bases between the germline ends. CDR3 loop: CASSPDSDYQPQHF. As DNA, the CDR3 is TGTGCCAGCAGCCCGGACAGCGACTATCAGCCCCAGCATTTT.

V and J are TRBV10-1 and TRBJ2-2; TRBD1 matches 9 bases. The CDR3 length is 16 residues. Germline V gene sequence: CDR1 WNHNN, CDR2 SYGVQD (reference sequence). V lost 4 bases to trimming and J lost 7 bases; unmatched junction nucleotides: 10. CDR3 in amino acids: CASSGGTGLKGGELFF. CDR3 nucleotide sequence: TGCGCCAGCAGTGGTGGGACAGGGCTTAAAGGCGGGGAGCTGTTTTTT.

The table lists this clone with a few counts. CDR3 sequence: CASSPTGTSYEQYF. The CDR3 nucleotides read TGTGCCAGCAGCCCGACCGGGACTAGCTACGAGCAGTACTTC. The chain recombines TRBV7-9 with TRBJ2-7; 8 bases are a match to TRBD2. J was trimmed by 3 bases and V by 5 bases; bases with no gene match: 6. Germline assignment: CDR1 SEHNR and CDR2 FQNEAQ (reference sequence). This CDR3 has 14 amino acids.

The V call is TRBV12-5, the J call TRBJ2-5, with 15 positions matching TRBD2. V lost 6 bases to trimming and J lost 5 bases; unmatched junction nucleotides: 7. Per the germline V gene, CDR1 is LGHNT and CDR2 is FRNRAP. There are 16 residues in the CDR3. The CDR3 region is CASGGGTSGRTETQYF. CDR3 coding DNA: TGTGCTAGTGGGGGGGGGACTAGCGGGAGGACCGAGACCCAGTACTTC.

The chain couples TRBV30 to TRBJ2-2, with TRBD1 matching over 7 bases. This CDR3 contains 14 residues. Germline lookup yields CDR1 GTSNPN and CDR2 SVGIG (reference sequence). J gave up 9 bases and V 8 bases, and 15 bases lay outside the gene matches. Here the CDR3 reads CASDRENRQRELFF. The CDR3 nucleotides read TGTGCCAGTGACAGGGAGAACAGGCAAAGGGAGCTGTTTTTT.

The chain couples TRBV28 to TRBJ1-3, with D perhaps TRBD1 (6 bases). Germline loops: CDR1 MDHEN, CDR2 SYDVKM. The CDR3 covers 15 residues. V dropped 6 bases and J dropped 2 bases, with 14 bases sitting between them. The CDR3 here is CASSLRGAPGNTIYF. The CDR3 nucleotides read TGTGCCAGCAGCCTCAGGGGTGCGCCTGGAAACACCATATATTTT.

The rearrangement joins TRBV9 to TRBJ2-2; TRBD2 matches at 9 bases. Per the germline V gene, CDR1 is SGDLS and CDR2 is YYNGEE. J was trimmed by 7 bases and V by 1 base; bases with no gene match: 8. The CDR3 totals 16 residues. The CDR3 region is CASSVSSGSVGGELFF. As DNA, the CDR3 is TGTGCCAGCAGCGTAAGTAGCGGGAGTGTGGGCGGGGAGCTGTTTTTT.

This chain joins TRBV4-1 and TRBJ2-7, with 8 bases lining up with TRBD2. The germline V gene encodes CDR1 MGHRA and CDR2 YSYEKL. This CDR3 has 17 residues. The V and J ends lost 1 base and 1 base, in that order; junction bases with no gene match: 9. In DNA, the CDR3 is TGCGCCAGCAGCCAAGCGTCCGTGAGCGGGAGTTCCTACGAGCAGTACTTC. Residues: CASSQASVSGSSYEQYF.

The rearrangement joins TRBV18 to TRBJ1-1; a weak D match, TRBD1 (5 bases). The ends were cut back, 1 base at V and 1 base at J, with 10 bases in the middle. This CDR3 is built from 15 residues. Germline assignment: CDR1 KGHSH and CDR2 LQKENI. The CDR3 protein is CASSPRAGQNTEAFF. The CDR3 region has the DNA TGTGCCAGCTCACCACGGGCAGGGCAGAACACTGAAGCTTTCTTT.

This clone has more than one count but fewer than ten. This rearrangement joins TRBV27 to TRBJ2-2; 7 nucleotides agree with TRBD2. V lost 3 bases, J lost 6 bases, and 10 bases stayed unmatched. The CDR3 runs 16 residues. Per germline, CDR1 MNHEY and CDR2 SMNVEV (reference sequence). As DNA, the CDR3 is TGTGCCAGCAGTTTGCGGGGGTCGGGGATTTCCGGGGAGCTGTTTTTT. This sequence encodes CASSLRGSGISGELFF.

This rearrangement joins TRBV6-1 to TRBJ2-3, with 9 bases identical to TRBD1. The CDR3 is 15 residues long. Per germline, CDR1 MNHNS and CDR2 SASEGT. J was trimmed by 6 bases and V by 5 bases; bases with no gene match: 9. As DNA, the CDR3 is TGTGCCAGCAGTTCCAGGACAGGGGAATACGATACGCAGTATTTT. This codes for CASSSRTGEYDTQYF.